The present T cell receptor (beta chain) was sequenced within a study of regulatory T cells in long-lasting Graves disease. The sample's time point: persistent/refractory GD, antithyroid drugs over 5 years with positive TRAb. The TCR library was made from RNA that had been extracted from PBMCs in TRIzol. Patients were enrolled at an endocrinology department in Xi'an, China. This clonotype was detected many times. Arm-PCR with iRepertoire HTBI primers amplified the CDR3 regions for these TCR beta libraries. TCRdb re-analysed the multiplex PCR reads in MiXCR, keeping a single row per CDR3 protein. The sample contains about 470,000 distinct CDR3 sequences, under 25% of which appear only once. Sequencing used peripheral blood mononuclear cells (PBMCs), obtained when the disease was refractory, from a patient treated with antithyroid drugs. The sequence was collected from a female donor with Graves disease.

CDR3 coding DNA: TGTGCCAGCGGCCGGGACCCGTCCTACGAGCAGTACTTC. This translates into CASGRDPSYEQYF. This rearrangement joins TRBV6-1 to TRBJ2-7; D is perhaps TRBD1 or TRBD2 (5 bases each). V gave up 8 bases and J gave up 1 base, with 12 bases separating them. CDR1 MNHNS and CDR2 SASEGT come from the germline V gene. This CDR3 contains 13 residues.